This T cell receptor beta chain came from a study of vaccination and CD4 T cells after COVID-19. Study summary: Six male and four female convalescents took part, two of them Hispanic. Control wells got either CEFX epitopes, HIV-1 Nef peptides, or no peptide at all.

In the case of this clonotype: Antigen unknown.

Study-wide results and caveats: Convalescent patients gained a median 86.3% of their reactive clones only post-vaccination. The median number of SARS-CoV-2-reactive clonotypes increased from roughly 21 to 40, a change that did not reach significance.

Time point: late sampling 161 to 241 days after vaccination in three convalescent patients. As to treatment: roughly 10-day PBMC culture with coronavirus spike peptide pools or control peptides (ViraFEST assay). Trimming shortened V by 5 bases and J by 2 bases, and 13 bases separated the two germline ends. From germline, CDR1 is MNHEY and CDR2 SMNVEV (reference sequence). The CDR3 is 14 residues long. The Oncomine TCR Beta short-read assay was applied to DNA of cultured CD4+ T cells. TCRdb re-called the PCR reads through MiXCR, storing one row per CDR3 protein. The table records around 25,000 distinct CDR3 sequences, about 30% of them present only once.

The input for sequencing was CD4+ T cells from blood, cultured in vitro, taken about 7 months after SARS-CoV-2 vaccination. This clonotype originated in a human donor who had recovered from COVID-19. The chain links TRBV27 to TRBJ2-7; D unclear. The DNA for the CDR3 is TGTGCCAGCAGTCCTGCTGTGGGCCCCTACGAGCAGTACTTC. This gives the protein CASSPAVGPYEQYF.